What follows is one T cell receptor beta chain and its context. Its antigen is undetermined. Study results and caveats: The larger cohort examined one V-J beta rearrangement, not whole repertoires. Tumor memory CD4+ T cell TCR gene usage clustered with blood and lymph node memory CD4+ cells and lymph node naive CD4+ cells.

The germline CDR1 and CDR2 sequences are SEHNR and FQNEAQ (reference sequence). Between the trimmed V and J ends, which lost 5 bases and 5 bases, there was a span of 21 bases. The CDR3 length is 16 residues. Semi-nested PCR with Nested Universal Primer A followed constant-region reverse priming of full-length variable regions. TCRdb called the 5' RACE reads again in MiXCR, with one record for every CDR3 protein. The sample includes tens of thousands of distinct CDR3 sequences, 25% to 30% of them seen just once. Memory CD4+ cells were defined as CD4+CD45RO+CD25-. Specimen: tumor-infiltrating memory CD4+ T cells sorted from the breast tumor. Subset indicated: memory CD4+ T cells, CD4+CD45RO+CD25-. V gene TRBV7-9 combines with J gene TRBJ2-5, with D maybe TRBD1 (7 bases). This receptor was taken from a female donor with breast cancer. CDR3 DNA sequence: TGTGCCAGCAGCCCCGCAGGGGGGCGAGGGAGGGAGACCCAGTACTTC. Its translation is CASSPAGGRGRETQYF.